This TCR beta chain emerged from a study of cytomegalovirus exposure and HLA in healthy donors. Turning to this clone: Antigen: not known.

With 60 Vbeta and 13 Jbeta primers, the PCR was carried out. Clones were sequenced by immunoSEQ multiplex PCR, and TCRdb holds only the in-frame ones, with some missing. The sample contains about 120,000 clones, 66% of which appear only once. Findings of the study overall: Associated with cytomegalovirus, according to the listing, were some 180 TCR beta chains. CMV serostatus was the sole immune exposure information available. TCR beta V- and J-gene trimming was later associated with a missense DCLRE1C variant.

The sample consisted of PBMCs. The origin of this receptor is a man aged 18 to 30 in good health and CMV-seronegative.

DNA for the CDR3: TGTGCCTGGAGCTTCACCGGGACAGGATTTTACGAGCAGTACTTC. Its protein product is CAWSFTGTGFYEQYF. This chain uses TRBV30 with TRBJ2-7; 8 bases fit TRBD1. Germline V gene lookup returns CDR1 GTSNPN and CDR2 SVGIG (reference sequence). The J segment lost 4 bases and the V segment lost 3 bases, leaving 11 bases of the junction unmatched. CDR3 length: 15 amino acids.